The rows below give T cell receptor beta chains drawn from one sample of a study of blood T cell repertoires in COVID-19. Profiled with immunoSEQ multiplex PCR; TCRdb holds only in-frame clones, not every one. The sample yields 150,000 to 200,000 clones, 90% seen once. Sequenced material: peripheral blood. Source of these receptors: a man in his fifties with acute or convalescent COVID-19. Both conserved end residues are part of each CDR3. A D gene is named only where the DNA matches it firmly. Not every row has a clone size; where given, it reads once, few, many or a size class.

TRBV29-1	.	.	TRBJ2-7	TGCAGCGTTCGTAGAGAGATAGCCCCCTACGAGCAGTACTTC	CSVRREIAPYEQYF
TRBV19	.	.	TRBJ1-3	TGTGCCAGTAGTCTAGCCTCCTCTGGAAACACCATATATTTT	CASSLASSGNTIYF
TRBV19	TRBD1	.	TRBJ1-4	TGTGCCAGTAGTCCCAGGGGGGCAGCTAATGAAAAACTGTTTTTT	CASSPRGAANEKLFF
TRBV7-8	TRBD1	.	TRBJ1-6	TGTGCCAGCACCGAAAACGGACAGGGGAACGCCTATAATTCACCCCTCCACTTT	CASTENGQGNAYNSPLHF
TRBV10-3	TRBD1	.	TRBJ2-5	TGTGCCATCAGTGACCAGACAGGGGGAAGGGAGACCCAGTACTTC	CAISDQTGGRETQYF
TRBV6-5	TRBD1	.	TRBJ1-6	TGTGCCAGCAGTAAGGGACAGGGAGCGGGTTCACCCCTCCACTTT	CASSKGQGAGSPLHF
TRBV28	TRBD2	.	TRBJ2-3	TGTGCCAGCAGTTTGCGTGGGACTAGCGGAGATACGCAGTATTTT	CASSLRGTSGDTQYF
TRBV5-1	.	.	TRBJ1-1	TGCGCCAGCAGCTTAACAGCGGCGTTGAACACTGAAGCTTTCTTT	CASSLTAALNTEAFF
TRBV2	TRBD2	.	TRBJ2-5	TGTGCCAGCAGGCTATCGGGGGGAGAGACCCAGTACTTC	CASRLSGGETQYF
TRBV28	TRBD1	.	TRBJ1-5	TGTGCCAGCAGTTCCCCGGGACAGGGGGCGGGACAGCCCCAGCATTTT	CASSSPGQGAGQPQHF
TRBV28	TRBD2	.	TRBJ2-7	TGTGCCAGCAGTTCCCCCCGGGGAGCGGGGAAATACGAGCAGTACTTC	CASSSPRGAGKYEQYF
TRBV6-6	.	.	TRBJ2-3	TGTGCCAGCAGTGCTAAATTGTCCCCAGATACGCAGTATTTT	CASSAKLSPDTQYF
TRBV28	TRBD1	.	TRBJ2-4	TGTGCCATCGCCGGACAGGGCAGGTACATTCAGTACTTC	CAIAGQGRYIQYF
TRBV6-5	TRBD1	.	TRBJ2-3	TGTGCCAGCAGTCTCGACAGGGGTTCCTATACGCAGTATTTT	CASSLDRGSYTQYF
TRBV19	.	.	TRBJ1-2	TGTGCCAGTGGGGACTCCGGGGCTGATATGAACTATGGCTACACCTTC	CASGDSGADMNYGYTF
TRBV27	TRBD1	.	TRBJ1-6	TGTGCCAGCACGGACAGGGATAATTCACCCCTCCACTTT	CASTDRDNSPLHF
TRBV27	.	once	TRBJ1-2	TGTGCCAGCAGTTTAGTAGCCAGGGGCGCCGTGTCGTACACCTTC	CASSLVARGAVSYTF
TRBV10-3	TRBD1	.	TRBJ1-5	TGTGCCACCCGGGACAGGGAAGATCAGCCCCAGCATTTT	CATRDREDQPQHF
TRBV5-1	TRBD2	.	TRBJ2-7	TGCGCCAGCAGCTCAGGTGGTAGCGGGAGGTCCTACGAGCAGTACTTC	CASSSGGSGRSYEQYF
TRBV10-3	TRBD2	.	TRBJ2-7	TGTGCCATCAGGGCTAGCGGCTACGAGCAGTACTTC	CAIRASGYEQYF
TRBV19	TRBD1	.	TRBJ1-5	TGTGCCAGTAGTACCGGGACAGGCAGAGGTCAGCCCCAGCATTTT	CASSTGTGRGQPQHF
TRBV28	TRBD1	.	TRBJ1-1	TGTGCCAGCAGCACACAGGGGTTGAACACTGAAGCTTTCTTT	CASSTQGLNTEAFF
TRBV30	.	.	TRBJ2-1	TGTGCCTGGAGGGGGCTAGCGTTCTATGAGCAGTTCTTC	CAWRGLAFYEQFF
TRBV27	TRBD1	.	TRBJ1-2	TGTGCCAGCAGTCCGCACAGGGGCCCCTATGGCTACACCTTC	CASSPHRGPYGYTF
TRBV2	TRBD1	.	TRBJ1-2	TGTGCCACTAAACCGGGACAGGGACATTTTGGCTACACCTTC	CATKPGQGHFGYTF
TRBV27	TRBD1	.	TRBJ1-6	TGTGCCAGCAGCCAGACAGGGGGTAAATTTAATTCACCCCTCCACTTT	CASSQTGGKFNSPLHF
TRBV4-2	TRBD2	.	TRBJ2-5	TGTGCCAGCAGCCAAGATGGTAATAGCGGGAGAGAGACCCAGTACTTC	CASSQDGNSGRETQYF
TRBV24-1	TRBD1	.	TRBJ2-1	TGTGCCACCAGTGAAACGACAGGGGGGAGGGGCAATGAGCAGTTCTTC	CATSETTGGRGNEQFF
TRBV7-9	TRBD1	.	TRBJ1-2	TGTGCCAGCAGCTATTCCGACAGGGGAAGAGGCTACACCTTC	CASSYSDRGRGYTF
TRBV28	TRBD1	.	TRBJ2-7	TGTGCCAGCAGTCCAAACACCGGGACAGGGGGGTCCGAGCAGTACTTC	CASSPNTGTGGSEQYF
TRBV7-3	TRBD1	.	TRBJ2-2	TGTGCCAGCAGCACTGACAGGGTGAACACCGGGGAGCTGTTTTTT	CASSTDRVNTGELFF
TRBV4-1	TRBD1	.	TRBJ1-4	TGCGCCAGCAGCCAAGGGAATGGACAGGGAACAACTAATGAAAAACTGTTTTTT	CASSQGNGQGTTNEKLFF
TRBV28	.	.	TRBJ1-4	TGTGCCAGCAGTAAGGGGTCTCAAAAACTGTTTTTT	CASSKGSQKLFF
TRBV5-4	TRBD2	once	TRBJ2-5	TGTGCCAGCAGCCTACCGCCTAGCGGGAGATTGGGGGAGACCCAGTACTTC	CASSLPPSGRLGETQYF
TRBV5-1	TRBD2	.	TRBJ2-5	TGCGCCAGCAGCCGCGAAGGGGCGGGAGGGGAAGAGACCCAGTACTTC	CASSREGAGGEETQYF
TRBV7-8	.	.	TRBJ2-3	TGTGCCAGCAGCCGAAGATATGGGGAGCTAATGACAGATACGCAGTATTTT	CASSRRYGELMTDTQYF
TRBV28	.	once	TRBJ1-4	TGTGCCAGCAGAGAAGGCAGGCGAGAAAAACTGTTTTTT	CASREGRREKLFF
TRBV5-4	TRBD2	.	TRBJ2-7	TGTGCCAGCGCCGGGACTAACTCCTACGAGCAGTACTTC	CASAGTNSYEQYF
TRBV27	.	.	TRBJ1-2	TGTGCCAGTTCTTTAGGGTGGACGGGATATGGCTACACCTTC	CASSLGWTGYGYTF
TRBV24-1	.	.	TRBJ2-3	TGTGCCACCGCTGACCCTCAGGTCACAGATACGCAGTATTTT	CATADPQVTDTQYF
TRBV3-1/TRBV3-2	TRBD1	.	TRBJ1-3	TGTGCCAGCAGCCCTAAGACAGGGAGTCCCTCGGGCTTTGGAAACACCATATATTTT	CASSPKTGSPSGFGNTIYF
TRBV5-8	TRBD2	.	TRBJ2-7	TGTGCCAGCAGCTTCCGGGGGGGCTCCTACGAGCAGTACTTC	CASSFRGGSYEQYF
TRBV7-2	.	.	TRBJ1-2	TGTGCCAGCAGAATGGGGGCGGGCTATGGCTACACCTTC	CASRMGAGYGYTF
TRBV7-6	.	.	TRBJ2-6	TGTGCCAGCAGCCCGAGCGCCGCCGGGTTTGGGGCCAACGTCCTGACTTTC	CASSPSAAGFGANVLTF
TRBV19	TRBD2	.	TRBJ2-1	TGTGCCAGTAGTACGGTGAGAGTAGCGGGTAATGAGCAGTTCTTC	CASSTVRVAGNEQFF
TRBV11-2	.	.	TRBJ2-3	TGTGCCAGCAGCTTAGGAAGCGGGGCGGGGGCCGCAGATACGCAGTATTTT	CASSLGSGAGAADTQYF
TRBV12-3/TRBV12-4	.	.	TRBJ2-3	TGTGCCACCGCGGGGAGGCTGGGTACGCAGTATTTT	CATAGRLGTQYF
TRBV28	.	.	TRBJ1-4	TGTGCCAGCAGTTTAACCGGCCTGACGGGGACTAATGAAAAACTGTTTTTT	CASSLTGLTGTNEKLFF
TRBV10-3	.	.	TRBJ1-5	TGTGCCATCAGTGATTCGGGGGGCTATAGTAATCAGCCCCAGCATTTT	CAISDSGGYSNQPQHF
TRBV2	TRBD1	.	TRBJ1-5	TGTGCCAGCAGTGGACAGGGTGCCCAGCCCCAGCATTTT	CASSGQGAQPQHF
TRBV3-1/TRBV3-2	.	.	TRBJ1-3	TGTGCCAGCAGCCAAGAGACAGGCTCTGGAAACACCATATATTTT	CASSQETGSGNTIYF
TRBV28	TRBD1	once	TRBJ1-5	TGTGCCAGCAGTTCGGGACAGTATAATCAGCCCCAGCATTTT	CASSSGQYNQPQHF
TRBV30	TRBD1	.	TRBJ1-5	TGTGCCTGGAGGTCTGGCCGCAGGGGGACTCAGCCCCAGCATTTT	CAWRSGRRGTQPQHF
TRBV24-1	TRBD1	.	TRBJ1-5	TGTGCCACCAGTGACCTCGACAGGGTTCAGCCCCAGCATTTT	CATSDLDRVQPQHF
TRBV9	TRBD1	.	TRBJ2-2	TGTGCCAGCAGCGTACAACCGGGACAGGGCCACGGGGAGCTGTTTTTT	CASSVQPGQGHGELFF
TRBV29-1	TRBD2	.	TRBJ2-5	TGCAGCGTTTCGACTAGCGTGGAGACCCAGTACTTC	CSVSTSVETQYF
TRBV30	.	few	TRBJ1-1	TGTGCCTGGGAGCGCGGCACTGAAGCTTTCTTT	CAWERGTEAFF